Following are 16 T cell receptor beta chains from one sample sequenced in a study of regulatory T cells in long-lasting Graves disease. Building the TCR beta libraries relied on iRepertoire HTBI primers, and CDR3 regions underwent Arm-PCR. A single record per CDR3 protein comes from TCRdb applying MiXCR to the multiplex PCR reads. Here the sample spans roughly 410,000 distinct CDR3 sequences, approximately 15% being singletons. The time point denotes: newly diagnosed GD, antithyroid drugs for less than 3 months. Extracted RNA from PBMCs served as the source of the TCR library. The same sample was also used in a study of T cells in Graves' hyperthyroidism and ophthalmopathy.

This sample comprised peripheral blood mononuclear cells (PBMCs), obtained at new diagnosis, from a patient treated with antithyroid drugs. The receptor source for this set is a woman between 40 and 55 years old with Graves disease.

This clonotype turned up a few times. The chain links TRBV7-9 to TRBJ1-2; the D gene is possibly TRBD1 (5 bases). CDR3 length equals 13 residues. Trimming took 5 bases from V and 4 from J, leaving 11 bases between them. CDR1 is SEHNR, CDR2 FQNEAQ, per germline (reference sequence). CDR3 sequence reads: CASSTSGGYGYTF. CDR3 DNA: TGTGCCAGCAGCACCTCCGGGGGCTATGGCTACACCTTC.

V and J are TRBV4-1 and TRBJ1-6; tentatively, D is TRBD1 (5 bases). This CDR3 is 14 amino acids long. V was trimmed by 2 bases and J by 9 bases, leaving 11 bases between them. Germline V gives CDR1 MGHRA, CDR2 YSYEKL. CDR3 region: CASSQTGFGSPLHF. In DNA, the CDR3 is TGCGCCAGCAGCCAAACAGGCTTTGGTTCACCCCTCCACTTT.

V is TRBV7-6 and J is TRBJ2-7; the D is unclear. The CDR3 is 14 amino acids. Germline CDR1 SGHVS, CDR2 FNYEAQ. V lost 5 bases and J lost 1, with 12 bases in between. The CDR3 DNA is TGTGCCAGCAGCCCTTCCATGGGGTCCTACGAGCAGTACTTC. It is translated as CASSPSMGSYEQYF.

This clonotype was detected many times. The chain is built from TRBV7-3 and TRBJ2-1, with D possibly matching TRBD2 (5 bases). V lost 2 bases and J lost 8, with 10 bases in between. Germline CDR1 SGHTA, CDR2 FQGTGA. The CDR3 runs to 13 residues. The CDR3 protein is CASSLEQRDEQFF. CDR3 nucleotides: TGTGCCAGCAGCTTAGAACAGAGGGATGAGCAGTTCTTC.

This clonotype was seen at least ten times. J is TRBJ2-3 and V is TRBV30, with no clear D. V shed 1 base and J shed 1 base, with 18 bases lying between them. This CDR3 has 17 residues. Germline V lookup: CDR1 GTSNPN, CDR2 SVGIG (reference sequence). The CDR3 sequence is CAWSAPWVSAGTDTQYF. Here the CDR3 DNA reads TGTGCCTGGAGTGCACCCTGGGTCTCCGCGGGCACAGATACGCAGTATTTT.

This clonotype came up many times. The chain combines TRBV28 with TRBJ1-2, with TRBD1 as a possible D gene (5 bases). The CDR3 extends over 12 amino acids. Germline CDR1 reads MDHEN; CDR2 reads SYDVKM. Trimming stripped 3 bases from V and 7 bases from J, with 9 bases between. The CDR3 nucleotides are TGTGCCAGCAGTTTTCAGGGTAGTGGCTACACCTTC. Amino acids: CASSFQGSGYTF.

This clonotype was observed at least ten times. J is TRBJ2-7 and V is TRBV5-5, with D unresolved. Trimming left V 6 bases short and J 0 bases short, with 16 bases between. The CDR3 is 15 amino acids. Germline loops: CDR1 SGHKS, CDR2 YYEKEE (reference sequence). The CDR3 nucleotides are TGTGCCAGCATCCTAGATGGCTCGCGCTCCTACGAGCAGTACTTC. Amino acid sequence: CASILDGSRSYEQYF. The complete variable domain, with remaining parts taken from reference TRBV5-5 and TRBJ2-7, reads DAGVTQSPTHLIKTRGQQVTLRCSPISGHKSVSWYQQVLGQGPQFIFQYYEKEERGRGNFPDRFSARQFPNYSSELNVNALLLGDSALYLCASILDGSRSYEQYFGPGTRLTVT.

The chain's CDR3 is CAWNPSGRFNEQFF. The CDR3 DNA sequence: TGTGCCTGGAACCCTAGCGGGAGGTTCAATGAGCAGTTCTTC. The rearrangement links TRBV30 to TRBJ2-1; 11 nucleotides agree with TRBD2. V shed 4 bases and J 6 bases; nucleotides not matched to a gene: 5. The germline CDR1 and CDR2 sequences are GTSNPN and SVGIG (reference sequence). This CDR3 contains 14 residues.

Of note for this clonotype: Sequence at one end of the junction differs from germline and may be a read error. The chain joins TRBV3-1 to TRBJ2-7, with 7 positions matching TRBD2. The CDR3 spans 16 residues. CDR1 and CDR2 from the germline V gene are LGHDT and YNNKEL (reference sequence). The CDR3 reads CASSRVGLAAGYGQYF. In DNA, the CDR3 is TGTGCCAGCAGCCGCGTGGGGCTAGCGGCGGGCTACGGGCAGTACTTC.

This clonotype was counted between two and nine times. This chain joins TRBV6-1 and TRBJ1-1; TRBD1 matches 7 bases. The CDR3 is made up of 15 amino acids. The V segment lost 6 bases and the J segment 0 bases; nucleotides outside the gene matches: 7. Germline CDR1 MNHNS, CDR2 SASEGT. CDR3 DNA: TGTGCCAGCAGATCAAGACAGGGATTGAACACTGAAGCTTTCTTT. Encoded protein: CASRSRQGLNTEAFF.

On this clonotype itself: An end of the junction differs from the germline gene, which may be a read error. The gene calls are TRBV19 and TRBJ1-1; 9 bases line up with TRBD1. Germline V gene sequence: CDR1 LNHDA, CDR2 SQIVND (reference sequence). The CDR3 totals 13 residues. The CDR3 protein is CASSSDRGTEALF. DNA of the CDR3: TGTGCCAGTAGTTCGGACAGGGGCACTGAAGCTCTCTTT.

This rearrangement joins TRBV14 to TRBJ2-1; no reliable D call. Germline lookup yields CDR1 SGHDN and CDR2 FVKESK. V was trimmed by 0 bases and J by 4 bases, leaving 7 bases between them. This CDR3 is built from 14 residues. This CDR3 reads CASSQDLQYNEQFF. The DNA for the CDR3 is TGTGCCAGCAGCCAAGATCTACAGTACAATGAGCAGTTCTTC.

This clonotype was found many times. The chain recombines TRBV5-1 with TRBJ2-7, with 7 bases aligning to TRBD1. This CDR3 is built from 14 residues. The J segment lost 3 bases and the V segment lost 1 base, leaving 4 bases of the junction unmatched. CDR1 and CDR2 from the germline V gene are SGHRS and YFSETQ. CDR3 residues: CASSLRQGDYEQYF. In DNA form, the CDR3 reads TGCGCCAGCAGCTTGCGACAGGGAGACTACGAGCAGTACTTC.

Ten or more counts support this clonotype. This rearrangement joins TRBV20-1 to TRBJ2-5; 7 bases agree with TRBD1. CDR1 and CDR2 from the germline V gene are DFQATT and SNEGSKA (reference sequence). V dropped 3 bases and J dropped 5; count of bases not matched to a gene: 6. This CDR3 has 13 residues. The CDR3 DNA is TGCAGTGCTAGCGACAGGGTGTTGGAGACCCAGTACTTC. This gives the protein CSASDRVLETQYF.

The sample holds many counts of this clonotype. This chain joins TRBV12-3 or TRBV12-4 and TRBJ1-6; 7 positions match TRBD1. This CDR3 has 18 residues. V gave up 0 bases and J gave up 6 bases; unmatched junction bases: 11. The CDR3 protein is CASSLAPRWGDSNSPLHF. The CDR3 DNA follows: TGTGCCAGCAGTTTAGCGCCCCGATGGGGGGACAGTAATTCACCCCTCCACTTT.

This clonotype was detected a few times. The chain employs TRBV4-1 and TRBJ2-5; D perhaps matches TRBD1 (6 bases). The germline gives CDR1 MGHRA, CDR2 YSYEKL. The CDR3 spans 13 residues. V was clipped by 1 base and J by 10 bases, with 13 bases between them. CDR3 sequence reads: CASSQAPPGHQYF. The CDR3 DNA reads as TGCGCCAGCAGCCAAGCACCTCCGGGACACCAGTACTTC.